One and the same sample provided the 4 T cell receptor beta chains below, sequenced in a study of regulatory T cells in long-lasting Graves disease. Arm-PCR of CDR3 regions and iRepertoire HTBI primers were used to build TCR beta libraries. TCRdb re-called the multiplex PCR reads with MiXCR, one entry per CDR3 protein. The sample shows 250,000 to 300,000 distinct CDR3 sequences, around 18% of them seen only once. Time point noted: newly diagnosed GD, antithyroid drugs for less than 3 months. RNA from PBMCs was the source of the TCR library. These data also formed part of another study, on T cells in Graves' hyperthyroidism and ophthalmopathy.

Sequences were derived from peripheral blood mononuclear cells (PBMCs), sampled at new diagnosis, from a patient treated with antithyroid drugs. Receptors were obtained from a woman in her 30s with Graves disease.

This clonotype showed up many times. V usage is TRBV30 and J usage is TRBJ2-1; no firm D call. Trimming shortened V by 0 bases and J by 5 bases, and 5 bases separated the two germline ends. The CDR3 length is 12 residues. Germline V gives CDR1 GTSNPN, CDR2 SVGIG (reference sequence). DNA for the CDR3: TGTGCCTGGAGTGTATGGGACAATGAGCAGTTCTTC. Translating gives CAWSVWDNEQFF.

Regarding this clonotype: A read error may be the cause here, since a much bigger clone is one base away. The chain employs TRBV4-2 and TRBJ1-1; 8 bases agree with TRBD1. Germline lookup yields CDR1 LGHNA and CDR2 YNFKEQ. Germline trimming cut 1 base from V and 1 base from J; bases unmatched to any gene: 8. This CDR3 is 17 amino acids long. The CDR3, as DNA: TGTGCCAGCAGCCAAGTGGCAGGGGGCGGAGCGAACACTGAAGCTTTCTTT. Amino acid sequence: CASSQVAGGGANTEAFF.

The rearrangement joins TRBV6-2 or TRBV6-3 to TRBJ2-5; 8 bases map to TRBD2. The CDR3 has 16 residues. The junction had 8 bases not matched to a gene; V was cut back by 5 bases and J by 0 bases. Germline V gene data show CDR1 as MNHEY and CDR2 as SVGEGT. Written as DNA, the CDR3 is TGTGCCAGCAGTGAACGGGGGCGGGGGGACCAAGAGACCCAGTACTTC. This encodes CASSERGRGDQETQYF.

The rearrangement links TRBV2 to TRBJ2-1, with 8 positions matching TRBD2. There are 13 residues in the CDR3. Germline CDR1 SNHLY, CDR2 FYNNEI. J was trimmed by 6 bases and V by 6 bases; bases with no gene match: 4. CDR3 in DNA: TGTGCCAGCAGCGGGGGGGCCCGCAATGAGCAGTTCTTC. Protein sequence: CASSGGARNEQFF. The full variable domain, its missing parts supplied by reference TRBV2 and TRBJ2-1, is EPEVTQTPSHQVTQMGQEVILRCVPISNHLYFYWYRQILGQKVEFLVSFYNNEISEKSEIFDDQFSVERPDGSNFTLKIRSTKLEDSAMYFCASSGGARNEQFFGPGTRLTVL.